Below are 12 T cell receptor beta chains sequenced from a single sample in a study of a mutant IDH1 vaccine in newly diagnosed glioma. Regarding time point: week 23, last vaccination. Vaccination used 300 ug of mutant IDH1 20-mer peptide per dose, with topical imiquimod. No antigen has been assigned to these receptors. Produced via immunoSEQ multiplex PCR; TCRdb's table is partial and in-frame only. The data hold tens of thousands of clones, with around 93% observed a single time. Sequenced material: PBMCs, taken from a glioma patient whose treatment included an IDH1 peptide vaccine. All receptors derive from a man aged 50-60 years with glioma.

The chain joins TRBV6-1 to TRBJ1-3; D possibly corresponds to TRBD1 (5 bases). CDR3 size: 15 residues. Germline V lookup: CDR1 MNHNS, CDR2 SASEGT. The ends were cut back, 0 bases at V and 0 bases at J, with 6 bases in the middle. The CDR3, as DNA: TGTGCCAGCAGTGAAGCGCAGGGCTCTGGAAACACCATATATTTT. Amino acid sequence: CASSEAQGSGNTIYF.

The V and J genes are TRBV10-2 and TRBJ2-7; 9 bases fit TRBD2. The CDR3 runs to 15 residues. V shed 3 bases and J 2 bases; nucleotides not matched to a gene: 5. Germline V CDR1 and CDR2: WSHSY, SAAADI. Here the CDR3 reads CASSESSGVAYEQYF. CDR3 bases: TGCGCCAGCAGTGAATCTAGCGGGGTAGCCTACGAGCAGTACTTC.

The genes are TRBV7-9 and TRBJ1-1; D remains ambiguous. This CDR3 comprises 15 residues. Trimming cost V 5 bases and J 0 bases, with 13 bases left between them. Per germline, CDR1 SEHNR and CDR2 FQNEAQ (reference sequence). Written as DNA, the CDR3 is TGTGCCAGCAGCCCCAATCCTGTTATGAACACTGAAGCTTTCTTT. This encodes CASSPNPVMNTEAFF. Looking up the rest from reference TRBV7-9 and TRBJ1-1 gives the full variable domain: DTGVSQNPRHKITKRGQNVTFRCDPISEHNRLYWYRQTLGQGPEFLTYFQNEAQLEKSRLLSDRFSAERPKGSFSTLEIQRTEQGDSAMYLCASSPNPVMNTEAFFGQGTRLTVV.

This chain joins TRBV5-1 and TRBJ2-7; TRBD1 aligns across 7 bases. The CDR3 sequence is 13 residues long. Germline CDR1 is SGHRS and CDR2 is YFSETQ. V shed 2 bases, J shed 7 bases, and the junction held 6 bases outside the gene matches. This chain's CDR3 is CASSLATGREQYF. Written as DNA, the CDR3 is TGCGCCAGCAGCTTAGCGACAGGGCGTGAGCAGTACTTC.

This chain links TRBV19 with TRBJ1-5, with D possibly TRBD1 on 5 matching bases. This CDR3 has 16 residues. The ends were cut back, 6 bases at V and 7 bases at J, with 22 bases in the middle. In germline, CDR1 is LNHDA, CDR2 SQIVND (reference sequence). Here the CDR3 reads CASRTVGDRWSQPQHF. CDR3 nucleotide sequence: TGTGCCAGTAGGACTGTGGGGGACCGTTGGAGCCAGCCCCAGCATTTT.

The chain joins TRBV19 to TRBJ1-1; no clear D gene. The CDR3 has 15 amino acids. CDR1 and CDR2 from the germline V gene are LNHDA and SQIVND (reference sequence). Deletions cut 5 bases from V and 3 bases from J, with 16 bases between. CDR3 sequence: CASSAWLEWDTEAFF. The CDR3 DNA reads as TGTGCCAGTAGTGCATGGCTTGAATGGGACACTGAAGCTTTCTTT.

This clone was found a few times. The J gene is TRBJ2-3, the V gene TRBV7-9; D remains unclear. CDR3 length: 13 residues. CDR1 and CDR2 from the germline V gene are SEHNR and FQNEAQ (reference sequence). V dropped 2 bases and J dropped 3 bases, with 6 bases sitting between them. The CDR3 nucleotides are TGTGCCAGCAGCTTACTCAGGACAGATACGCAGTATTTT. It is translated as CASSLLRTDTQYF.

V gene TRBV7-8 combines with J gene TRBJ1-2, with no clear D. Looked up from germline, CDR1 is SGHVS and CDR2 is FQNEAQ. Trimming removed 4 bases from V and 2 bases from J, with 8 bases in between. The CDR3 is 13 residues long. The CDR3, as DNA: TGTGCCAGCAGCTCCGACTGGAACTATGGCTACACCTTC. This sequence encodes CASSSDWNYGYTF.

In the case of this clone: One junction end disagrees with the germline gene, perhaps due to a read error. The chain employs TRBV28 and TRBJ2-7; D might be TRBD1 (6 bases). Germline V gives CDR1 MDHEN, CDR2 SYDVKM. CDR3 length equals 14 residues. The CDR3 region is CASSLNPIQGREEF. The CDR3 DNA reads as TGTGCCAGCAGTTTAAACCCGATACAGGGAAGAGAGGAGTTC.

The chain couples TRBV5-1 to TRBJ2-7; perhaps D is TRBD1 or TRBD2 (5 bases each). Trimming took off 3 bases at V and 6 bases at J, with 13 bases between the two ends. This CDR3 is 13 amino acids long. Germline values: CDR1 SGHRS, CDR2 YFSETQ. As DNA, the CDR3 is TGCGCCAGCAGCTCCCTCCGGGGACCCGAGCAGTACTTC. Protein sequence: CASSSLRGPEQYF.

Of note for this clone: At one boundary the junction diverges from the germline segment, which might be a read error. The CDR3 sequence: CASSQDQSLDRGF. The CDR3 nucleotides are TGTGCCAGCAGCCAAGATCAGAGTTTGGACCGGGGGTTT. J is TRBJ1-1 and V is TRBV4-2; D is perhaps TRBD1 (5 bases). The CDR3 covers 13 residues. Germline CDR1 and CDR2: LGHNA and YNFKEQ.

J is TRBJ2-7 and V is TRBV6-1, with 7 bases fitting TRBD1. The CDR3 consists of 14 residues. CDR1 MNHNS and CDR2 SASEGT come from the germline V gene. V was clipped by 0 bases and J by 3 bases; unmatched bases: 2. The CDR3 loop is CASSEAQGDYEQYF. As DNA, the CDR3 is TGTGCCAGCAGTGAAGCTCAGGGGGACTACGAGCAGTACTTC.